This T cell receptor beta chain was documented in a study of regulatory T cells in long-lasting Graves disease. The study's findings and limits: TRBV28, TRBJ1-2 and TRBJ2-5 were segments that persistent disease favored. Only a small sample size was used, which may have cut accuracy. Persistent Graves' patients showed a TCR diversity that was lower than that of newly diagnosed ones. Exclusively peripheral blood, rather than thyroid tissue, was studied.

TCRdb passed the reads through MiXCR, listing each CDR3 protein once. The sample carries approximately 800 distinct CDR3 sequences, around 80% recorded once. Trimming stripped 6 bases from V and 1 base from J, with 16 bases between. The CDR3 loop spans 16 amino acids. About this clonotype: Its antigen is not known.

Isolated PBMC RNA provided the starting material for the TCR library. Material: peripheral blood mononuclear cells (PBMCs), obtained with antithyroid drug treatment, in newly diagnosed or persistent Graves disease (not recorded which). The V call is TRBV12-3 or TRBV12-4, the J call TRBJ2-4, with unresolved D. The receptor's source is a man aged 40-49 years with Graves disease. The chain's CDR3 is CASSLDTRRAKNIQYF. CDR3 sequence (DNA): TGTGCCAGCAGCCTAGACACTCGAAGGGCCAAAAACATTCAGTACTTC.